This T cell receptor beta chain was recovered during a study of OX40 agonist ivuxolimab in advanced cancers. At the level of the whole study: Ivuxolimab was a fully human IgG2 agonistic monoclonal antibody targeting the costimulatory receptor OX40 (CD134). Intravenous ivuxolimab was administered to patients every 2 weeks at six dose levels: 0.01, 0.1, 0.3, 1.5, 3 and 10 mg/kg. Of the approximately 53 patients in dose escalation, some 20 had hepatocellular carcinoma, some 15 had melanoma, 9 had renal cell carcinoma and 9 had head and neck cancer. The dose-escalation cohort was about 87% male with a mean age of about 60 years, ranging from roughly 20 to 80. Prior anti-PD-1, anti-PD-L1 or anti-CTLA-4 therapy was permitted, and 30% to 45% of dose-escalation patients had received checkpoint inhibitors. Partial responses occurred in three dose-escalation patients: two with cutaneous melanoma and one with hepatocellular carcinoma. Peripheral TCRbeta sequencing aimed to test whether ivuxolimab altered TCR sequence diversity and caused clonal T-cell expansion. The paper describes the monotherapy dose-escalation part (N ≈ 51 patients) of the phase I trial of ivuxolimab.

Results and caveats for the whole study, not just this receptor: After ivuxolimab, expanded clones were on average more numerous among CD8+ T cells than among CD4+ T cells. Low levels of normalized T-cell clonal expansion were also seen in some patients who did not respond. In partial responders in the 0.1-3.0 mg/kg groups, normalized peripheral clonal expansion was found to be among the lowest, especially among CD8+ T cells. The antigen specificity of the clonally expanded peripheral T cells was not determined. At doses of 0.1 to 3.0 mg/kg, clonal expansion of both CD4+ and CD8+ blood T cells was observed from baseline to week 6.

The CDR3 contains 14 residues, cysteine and phenylalanine counted. CDR3 DNA only is kept here, 42 bases in frame from base 1. CDR1 and CDR2 are drawn from the germline V gene: SGHVS, FQNEAQ. Trimming costs V 1 base and J 4 bases, and their ends lie 11 bases apart. In the case of this clone: Its antigen is not yet known. Base qualities were left out, and no much larger clone turns up one base away.

The trial excluded patients who had a history of autoimmune disease or were on systemic immunosuppression. Peripheral blood for TCR sequencing was collected from all dose cohorts at baseline, on cycle 4 day 1, and on cycle 7 day 1. Samples were obtained from an open-label, multicenter, first-in-human phase I dose-escalation trial of ivuxolimab. Adults with locally advanced or metastatic melanoma, renal cell carcinoma, hepatocellular carcinoma or head and neck squamous cell carcinoma were enrolled in the trial. Before TCR sequencing, CD4+ T cells and CD8+ T cells were sorted from peripheral blood as separate populations. For sequencing of the TCRbeta CDR3 region, genomic DNA was extracted from the sorted cells. The immunoSEQ Assay was used to sequence the TCRbeta CDR3 regions. TCRdb limited this immuneACCESS table to in-frame rearrangements with V and J called. A share of clones is missing; checked studies link under half to unresolved V genes, and the rest is unexplained. Within this sample are about 77,000 clones, with 94% of them counted one time only. The ten largest account for roughly 22% of the sample.

The receptor comes from an adult with an advanced solid tumor such as melanoma, head and neck, liver or kidney cancer. The chain was built from TRBV7-8 and TRBJ2-7, with the D call perhaps TRBD1 or TRBD2, each one matching 5 bases. The source was CD4+ or CD8+ T cells sorted from blood, collected in a trial of the OX40 agonist ivuxolimab. The CDR3 amino acid sequence is: CASSLGLGTYEQYF. The nucleotides are TGTGCCAGCAGCTTAGGCCTGGGGACGTACGAGCAGTACTTC. The CDR3, completed at both ends by the reference TRBV7-8 and TRBJ2-7 genes, gives the full variable domain GAGVSQSPRYKVAKRGQDVALRCDPISGHVSLFWYQQALGQGPEFLTYFQNEAQLDKSGLPSDRFFAERPEGSVSTLKIQRTQQEDSAVYLCASSLGLGTYEQYFGPGTRLTVT.